This T cell receptor (beta chain) was identified in a study of T cell repertoires in cytomegalovirus infection. Study conclusions and caveats: Accumulated public TCR beta family frequency recognized individuals carrying CMV together with the relevant HLA. The ex vivo response was dominated by HLA-C-restricted CMV-specific TCR beta clonotypes.

In germline, CDR1 is LNHNV, CDR2 YYDKDF (reference sequence). J gave up 6 bases and V 3 bases, and 5 bases lay outside the gene matches. CDR3 length: 16 amino acids. Concerning this clonotype itself: Its antigen is not identified.

MiXCR, applied by TCRdb to the reads, yields one record per CDR3 protein. The table includes some 270,000 distinct CDR3 sequences, approximately 15% detected once. The clonotype comes from a human donor in good health (CMV status not recorded). Some clones in this sample may be carry-over from other donors' samples. Sequenced sample: CD8+ T cells from PBMCs. The chain links TRBV15 to TRBJ2-1, with 13 positions matching TRBD2. The CDR3 region is CATSRGTSGRANEQFF. The DNA for the CDR3 is TGTGCCACCAGCAGGGGAACTAGCGGGAGGGCCAATGAGCAGTTCTTC. Full variable domain (remainder filled in from reference TRBV15 and TRBJ2-1): DAMVIQNPRYQVTQFGKPVTLSCSQTLNHNVMYWYQQKSSQAPKLLFHYYDKDFNNEADTPDNFQSRRPNTSFCFLDIRSPGLGDTAMYLCATSRGTSGRANEQFFGPGTRLTVL.